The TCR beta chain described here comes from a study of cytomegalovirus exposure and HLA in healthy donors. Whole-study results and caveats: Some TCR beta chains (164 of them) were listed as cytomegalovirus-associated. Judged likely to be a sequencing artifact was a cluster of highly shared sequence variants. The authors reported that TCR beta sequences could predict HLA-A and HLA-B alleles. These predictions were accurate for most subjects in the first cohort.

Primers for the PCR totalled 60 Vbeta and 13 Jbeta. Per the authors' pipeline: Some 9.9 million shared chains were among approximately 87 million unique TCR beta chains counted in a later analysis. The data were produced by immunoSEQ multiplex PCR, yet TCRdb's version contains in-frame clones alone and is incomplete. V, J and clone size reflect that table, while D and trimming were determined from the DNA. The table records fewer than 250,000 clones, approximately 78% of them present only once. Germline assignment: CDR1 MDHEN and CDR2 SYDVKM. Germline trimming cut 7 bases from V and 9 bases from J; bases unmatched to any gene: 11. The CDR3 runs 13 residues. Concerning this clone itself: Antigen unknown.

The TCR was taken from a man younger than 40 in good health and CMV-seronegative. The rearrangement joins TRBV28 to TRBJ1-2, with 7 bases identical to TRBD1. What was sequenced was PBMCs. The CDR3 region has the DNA TGTGCCAGCACTCCTACAGGGGAGGTTAGCTACACCTTC. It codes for CASTPTGEVSYTF.